This TCR beta chain stems from a study of cytomegalovirus exposure and HLA in healthy donors. Germline values: CDR1 SGHKS, CDR2 YYEKEE (reference sequence). Trimming cost V 0 bases and J 6 bases; bases outside gene matches: 7. The CDR3 runs to 16 residues. In its sample, this clone was seen a few times. PCR amplification relied on 60 Vbeta primers (plus 13 Jbeta primers). Measured with immunoSEQ multiplex PCR; TCRdb has only the in-frame clones, and not every one. This sample yields 150,000 to 200,000 clones, of which 75% to 80% are seen a single time; approximately 0.89% belongs to the top ten. The sample consisted of PBMCs. This chain connects TRBV5-5 to TRBJ2-3; 10 bases align to TRBD2. The source of this sequence is a woman between 50 and 59 years old in good health and CMV-seropositive. The CDR3 spells CASSLASSGRTDTQYF. The CDR3 DNA follows: TGTGCCAGCAGCTTGGCGTCTAGCGGGAGAACGGATACGCAGTATTTT.